Listed below are T cell receptor beta chains from one sample, sequenced in a study of blood T cell repertoires in COVID-19. Some clones are missing from TCRdb's copy, which holds only in-frame ones; the method was immunoSEQ multiplex PCR. In the table there are some 90,000 clones, 87% of which are singletons. Sequencing was carried out using peripheral blood. The origin of the receptors is a woman aged 60-75 years with COVID-19, enrolled during active disease. Both conserved end residues are part of each CDR3. The D gene is left open where the match is weak. Expanded clones get a size class; other rows say once, few or many, or leave the size out.

j_call: TRBJ1-6; clone_size: -; d_call: -; v_call: TRBV30; cdr3_nt: TGTGCCTGGAGCCCTGGACAGTATAATTCACCCCTCCACTTT; cdr3_aa: CAWSPGQYNSPLHF
j_call: TRBJ2-1; clone_size: -; d_call: -; v_call: TRBV3-1/TRBV3-2; cdr3_nt: TGTGCCAGCAGCCCGAATAGACAGTACAATGAGCAGTTCTTC; cdr3_aa: CASSPNRQYNEQFF
j_call: TRBJ1-5; clone_size: -; d_call: TRBD1; v_call: TRBV19; cdr3_nt: TGTGCCAGTAGTAGCGACAGGGCCGGACCCCAGCATTTT; cdr3_aa: CASSSDRAGPQHF
j_call: TRBJ1-2; clone_size: -; d_call: TRBD1; v_call: TRBV2; cdr3_nt: TGTGCCAGCAGTGAAGGGGGGACAGACTATGGCTACACCTTC; cdr3_aa: CASSEGGTDYGYTF
j_call: TRBJ2-5; clone_size: -; d_call: -; v_call: TRBV6-5; cdr3_nt: TGTGCCAGCAGGCCCTGGGACTTCCAAGAGACCCAGTACTTC; cdr3_aa: CASRPWDFQETQYF
j_call: TRBJ1-2; clone_size: -; d_call: TRBD1; v_call: TRBV7-9; cdr3_nt: TGTGCCAGCAGTCAAACAGGGGAGGGCTACACCTTC; cdr3_aa: CASSQTGEGYTF
j_call: TRBJ2-3; clone_size: -; d_call: TRBD2; v_call: TRBV9; cdr3_nt: TGTGCCAGCAGCGGGGGACTAGCGGCGGACACAGATACGCAGTATTTT; cdr3_aa: CASSGGLAADTDTQYF
j_call: TRBJ1-5; clone_size: -; d_call: -; v_call: TRBV19; cdr3_nt: TGTGCCAGCTCCACCGAGTCGCGAAACGGGGAAGGCAATCAGCCCCAGCATTTT; cdr3_aa: CASSTESRNGEGNQPQHF
j_call: TRBJ2-2; clone_size: -; d_call: TRBD1; v_call: TRBV7-2; cdr3_nt: TGTGCCAGCAGCGGGGGACAGGGCACCGGGGAGCTGTTTTTT; cdr3_aa: CASSGGQGTGELFF
j_call: TRBJ2-7; clone_size: -; d_call: TRBD2; v_call: TRBV11-2; cdr3_nt: TGTGCCAGCAGCCTCATCCGGGGGGGGCGGTTCGAGCAGTACTTC; cdr3_aa: CASSLIRGGRFEQYF
j_call: TRBJ2-5; clone_size: -; d_call: -; v_call: TRBV11-1; cdr3_nt: TGTGCCAGCAGCTTAGGCTGGAAGAGGGAGACCCAGTACTTC; cdr3_aa: CASSLGWKRETQYF
j_call: TRBJ1-2; clone_size: few; d_call: -; v_call: TRBV5-1; cdr3_nt: TGCGCCAGCAGCTTGAGCCAGGGGAGTGGAGGCTACACCTTC; cdr3_aa: CASSLSQGSGGYTF
j_call: TRBJ1-5; clone_size: -; d_call: -; v_call: TRBV21-1; cdr3_nt: TGTGCCAGCAGCAAACGGACAGCAAATCAGCCCCAGCATTTT; cdr3_aa: CASSKRTANQPQHF
j_call: TRBJ2-2; clone_size: -; d_call: TRBD2; v_call: TRBV7-2; cdr3_nt: TGTGCCAGCAGCTTAGTTGCGGGGGGCAACACCGGGGAGCTGTTTTTT; cdr3_aa: CASSLVAGGNTGELFF
j_call: TRBJ2-1; clone_size: -; d_call: -; v_call: TRBV27; cdr3_nt: TGTGCCAGCAGTTGGACAGTAACTGAGCAGTTCTTC; cdr3_aa: CASSWTVTEQFF
j_call: TRBJ2-5; clone_size: -; d_call: -; v_call: TRBV24-1; cdr3_nt: TGTGCCACCAGTGACTCCCCCCAAGAGACCCAGTACTTC; cdr3_aa: CATSDSPQETQYF
j_call: TRBJ1-2; clone_size: -; d_call: -; v_call: TRBV6-5; cdr3_nt: TGTGCCAGCAGTTACTCGGGCAAATGGGGCTACACCTTC; cdr3_aa: CASSYSGKWGYTF
j_call: TRBJ1-6; clone_size: -; d_call: TRBD1; v_call: TRBV12-3/TRBV12-4; cdr3_nt: TGTGCCAGCAGCCCCGGACAGGGACCCCTCCACTTT; cdr3_aa: CASSPGQGPLHF
j_call: TRBJ1-2; clone_size: -; d_call: TRBD1; v_call: TRBV5-5; cdr3_nt: TGTGCCAGCAGCTTGGATGGAGCAGGGGGCAACTATGGCTACACCTTC; cdr3_aa: CASSLDGAGGNYGYTF
j_call: TRBJ2-5; clone_size: -; d_call: TRBD1; v_call: TRBV11-3; cdr3_nt: TGTGCCAGCAGTTCACAGGGGCGGGAGACCCAGTACTTC; cdr3_aa: CASSSQGRETQYF
j_call: TRBJ2-7; clone_size: -; d_call: -; v_call: TRBV7-8; cdr3_nt: TGTGCCAGCAGCTCCTATTACGAGCAGTACTTC; cdr3_aa: CASSSYYEQYF
j_call: TRBJ1-4; clone_size: -; d_call: -; v_call: TRBV4-3; cdr3_nt: TGCGCCAGCAGCCAAGATCGGAGGGCAACTAATGAAAAACTGTTTTTT; cdr3_aa: CASSQDRRATNEKLFF
j_call: TRBJ1-2; clone_size: -; d_call: -; v_call: TRBV7-2; cdr3_nt: TGTGCCAGCAGCTTAGCGGGGGGGCCCAACTATGGCTACACCTTC; cdr3_aa: CASSLAGGPNYGYTF
j_call: TRBJ1-5; clone_size: -; d_call: TRBD1; v_call: TRBV9; cdr3_nt: TGTGCCAGCAGCAAGACAGGGGTGAATCAGCCCCAGCATTTT; cdr3_aa: CASSKTGVNQPQHF
j_call: TRBJ2-7; clone_size: -; d_call: -; v_call: TRBV7-3; cdr3_nt: TGTGCCAGCAGCTTAACCCCGGACAGTTTCACCGAGCAGTACTTC; cdr3_aa: CASSLTPDSFTEQYF
j_call: TRBJ1-2; clone_size: -; d_call: -; v_call: TRBV4-1; cdr3_nt: TGCGCCAGCAGCCAAGATATCAGGGCTAACTATGGCTACACCTTC; cdr3_aa: CASSQDIRANYGYTF
j_call: TRBJ1-3; clone_size: -; d_call: -; v_call: TRBV6-2/TRBV6-3; cdr3_nt: TGTGCCAGCAGTTATGGAGAGCACGGAAACACCATATATTTT; cdr3_aa: CASSYGEHGNTIYF
j_call: TRBJ1-1; clone_size: -; d_call: -; v_call: TRBV12-3/TRBV12-4; cdr3_nt: TGTGCCAGCAGCCAAAGGGGTTTCACTGAAGCTTTCTTT; cdr3_aa: CASSQRGFTEAFF
j_call: TRBJ1-1; clone_size: once; d_call: TRBD1; v_call: TRBV7-9; cdr3_nt: TGTGCCAGCAGAAGGACAGGGTTGAACACTGAAGCTTTCTTT; cdr3_aa: CASRRTGLNTEAFF
j_call: TRBJ2-5; clone_size: -; d_call: -; v_call: TRBV5-1; cdr3_nt: TGCGCCAGCAGCTTGGGGCCAGAAGAGACCCAGTACTTC; cdr3_aa: CASSLGPEETQYF
j_call: TRBJ2-7; clone_size: -; d_call: TRBD1; v_call: TRBV6-5; cdr3_nt: TGTGCCAGCAGCGACAGGGTTGGCTACGAGCAGTACTTC; cdr3_aa: CASSDRVGYEQYF
j_call: TRBJ1-5; clone_size: -; d_call: -; v_call: TRBV3-1/TRBV3-2; cdr3_nt: TGTGCCAGCAGCCAAGGACAGGGCAATCAGCCCCAGCATTTT; cdr3_aa: CASSQGQGNQPQHF
j_call: TRBJ2-7; clone_size: few; d_call: -; v_call: TRBV4-2; cdr3_nt: TGTGCCAGCAGCCAGACCAGGGGCGGGTTATCCTACGAGCAGTACTTC; cdr3_aa: CASSQTRGGLSYEQYF
j_call: TRBJ1-2; clone_size: -; d_call: -; v_call: TRBV25-1; cdr3_nt: TGTGCCAGCAGTGGGAGCCAGGGTTCGGACTATGGCTACACCTTC; cdr3_aa: CASSGSQGSDYGYTF
j_call: TRBJ1-5; clone_size: -; d_call: -; v_call: TRBV10-1; cdr3_nt: TGCGCCAGGCAGGATCAGCCCCAGCATTTT; cdr3_aa: CARQDQPQHF
j_call: TRBJ2-1; clone_size: -; d_call: TRBD2; v_call: TRBV10-3; cdr3_nt: TGTGCCATCGCCGGGTCCGCGGGGGGGAACAATGAGCAGTTCTTC; cdr3_aa: CAIAGSAGGNNEQFF
j_call: TRBJ1-1; clone_size: few; d_call: -; v_call: TRBV6-2/TRBV6-3; cdr3_nt: TGTGCCAGCAGCCCCCCTTTAGTCTTCACTGAAGCTTTCTTT; cdr3_aa: CASSPPLVFTEAFF
j_call: TRBJ1-1; clone_size: -; d_call: -; v_call: TRBV5-1; cdr3_nt: TGCGCCAGCAGCTCTCCGACAGGGAACACTGAAGCTTTCTTT; cdr3_aa: CASSSPTGNTEAFF
j_call: TRBJ1-4; clone_size: -; d_call: -; v_call: TRBV21-1; cdr3_nt: TGTGCAGGAGGGCGGGGTGAAAAACTGTTTTTT; cdr3_aa: CAGGRGEKLFF
j_call: TRBJ1-2; clone_size: -; d_call: TRBD1; v_call: TRBV12-3/TRBV12-4; cdr3_nt: TGTGCCAGCAGTTTTTCGACAGGGAATGGCTACACCTTC; cdr3_aa: CASSFSTGNGYTF
j_call: TRBJ1-4; clone_size: once; d_call: TRBD1; v_call: TRBV27; cdr3_nt: TGTGCCAGCGCACAGGGGGCCCCAGAAAAACTGTTTTTT; cdr3_aa: CASAQGAPEKLFF
j_call: TRBJ1-5; clone_size: -; d_call: TRBD1; v_call: TRBV2; cdr3_nt: TGTGCCAGCAGTGGACAGGGGGTACGGAATCAGCCCCAGCATTTT; cdr3_aa: CASSGQGVRNQPQHF
j_call: TRBJ2-2; clone_size: -; d_call: -; v_call: TRBV7-3; cdr3_nt: TGTGCCAGCAGCTTACCGTCAGGGCAACCCGCCGGGGAGCTGTTTTTT; cdr3_aa: CASSLPSGQPAGELFF
j_call: TRBJ1-4; clone_size: -; d_call: -; v_call: TRBV7-9; cdr3_nt: TGTGCCAGCAGCTTAGCGCTGGTGACAATTAATGAAAAACTGTTTTTT; cdr3_aa: CASSLALVTINEKLFF
j_call: TRBJ2-5; clone_size: -; d_call: -; v_call: TRBV5-4; cdr3_nt: TGTGCCAGCAGCTTGGTGGGGGGGCGAGAGACCCAGTACTTC; cdr3_aa: CASSLVGGRETQYF
j_call: TRBJ2-1; clone_size: -; d_call: -; v_call: TRBV11-3; cdr3_nt: TGTGCCAGCAGCTTAGAGGGCGCCGAGCAGTTCTTC; cdr3_aa: CASSLEGAEQFF
j_call: TRBJ2-1; clone_size: -; d_call: TRBD2; v_call: TRBV6-2/TRBV6-3; cdr3_nt: TGTGCCAGCAGTTACTTTGGCGGGGGGACCAATGAGCAGTTCTTC; cdr3_aa: CASSYFGGGTNEQFF